The 18 T cell receptor beta chains reported below all come from one sample, sequenced in a study of OX40 agonist ivuxolimab in advanced cancers. Receptor libraries were prepared by the immunoSEQ multiplex PCR assay. Imported from immuneACCESS, the table was reduced by TCRdb to in-frame sequences with V and J called. These copies leave out some clones; in studies compared against another copy, an unresolved V gene accounts for under half, and the cause of the remainder is not known. The sample yields fewer than 90,000 clones; almost 95% were counted once. The top ten hold about 2.8% of the sample. This sample comprised CD4+ or CD8+ T cells sorted from blood, obtained in a trial of the OX40 agonist ivuxolimab. The origin of the receptors is an adult with an advanced solid tumor such as melanoma, head and neck, liver or kidney cancer.

A single count supports this clone. The chain has TRBV7-2 and TRBJ2-1; 9 nucleotides agree with TRBD2. The CDR3 contains 16 residues. CDR1 is SGHTA, CDR2 FQGNSA, per germline. Losses at the gene ends were 1 base for V and 3 bases for J; bases not matched to a gene: 4. The CDR3 spells CASSLVAGAVYNEQFF. CDR3 in DNA: TGTGCCAGCAGCTTAGTAGCGGGAGCGGTCTACAATGAGCAGTTCTTC.

The chain is built from TRBV7-9 and TRBJ2-1, with D possibly TRBD1 on 6 matching bases. Trimming stripped 5 bases from V and 4 bases from J, with 15 bases between. The CDR3 covers 15 residues. Germline-derived CDR1 and CDR2 are SEHNR and FQNEAQ (reference sequence). The CDR3 DNA follows: TGTGCCAGCAGCGCCCCGGGACACCAATACAATGAGCAGTTCTTC. Its translation: CASSAPGHQYNEQFF.

CDR3 sequence (DNA): TGTGCCAGCGGCGAGGGCCTGGCTAATGAAAAACTGTTTTTT. Its translation: CASGEGLANEKLFF. The gene calls are TRBV28 and TRBJ1-4; D is unclear. Germline V gene data show CDR1 as MDHEN and CDR2 as SYDVKM. V was cut by 8 bases and J by 3 bases, with 13 bases left in between. CDR3 length: 14 residues.

The chain couples TRBV5-1 to TRBJ2-5; 7 bases match TRBD2. Per germline, CDR1 SGHRS and CDR2 YFSETQ. This CDR3 contains 14 residues. V gave up 2 bases and J gave up 1 base; unmatched junction bases: 2. In DNA form, the CDR3 reads TGCGCCAGCAGCTTAAGCGGGGCCCAAGAGACCCAGTACTTC. It translates to CASSLSGAQETQYF.

This clone was counted a single time. The V call is TRBV5-1, the J call TRBJ1-6; D possibly corresponds to TRBD1 (5 bases). The CDR3 totals 14 residues. The germline V and J ends were trimmed by 5 bases and 6 bases, with 12 bases remaining between them. Per the germline V gene, CDR1 is SGHRS and CDR2 is YFSETQ. The CDR3, as DNA: TGCGCCAGCAGGCGGGACGGAGCTAATTCACCCCTCCACTTT. The encoded protein is CASRRDGANSPLHF.

The chain employs TRBV4-2 and TRBJ2-5, with 7 nucleotides matching TRBD1. The V segment lost 3 bases and the J segment 5 bases; nucleotides outside the gene matches: 9. Per germline, CDR1 LGHNA and CDR2 YNFKEQ. The CDR3 extends over 15 amino acids. The CDR3 spells CASSQGQQTLETQYF. The CDR3 nucleotides are TGTGCCAGCAGCCAGGGACAGCAAACTTTGGAGACCCAGTACTTC.

This clone appeared once. V and J are TRBV11-2 and TRBJ2-3; 7 positions agree with TRBD2. The CDR3 has 15 residues. Germline CDR1 is SGHAT and CDR2 is FQNNGV. J gave up 6 bases and V 5 bases, and 11 bases lay outside the gene matches. CDR3 DNA: TGTGCCAGCAGCCCGTGGGCGGGAGTCTGGGATACGCAGTATTTT. Encoded protein: CASSPWAGVWDTQYF.

This chain connects TRBV18 to TRBJ1-1; D possibly corresponds to TRBD1 (5 bases). The germline V gene encodes CDR1 KGHSH and CDR2 LQKENI. The V end was cut by 8 bases, the J end by 0 bases, with 10 bases between. The CDR3 is made up of 13 amino acids. The CDR3 DNA follows: TGTGCCAGCCAACAGGACCTGAACACTGAAGCTTTCTTT. This sequence encodes CASQQDLNTEAFF. The full variable domain, with the rest looked up from reference TRBV18 and TRBJ1-1, is NAGVMQNPRHLVRRRGQEARLRCSPMKGHSHVYWYRQLPEEGLKFMVYLQKENIIDESGMPKERFSAEFPKEGPSILRIQQVVRGDSAAYFCASQQDLNTEAFFGQGTRLTVV.

J is TRBJ2-1 and V is TRBV6-1; D ambiguous. This CDR3 has 13 amino acids. V was cut by 6 bases and J by 8 bases, with 14 bases left in between. The germline CDR1 and CDR2 sequences are MNHNS and SASEGT. For the CDR3, the DNA is TGTGCCAGCAGGATACCACAAACGGATGAGCAGTTCTTC. Translated, it gives CASRIPQTDEQFF.

Written as DNA, the CDR3 is TGTGCCAGCAGTTACCCCGGAGTCGGGGAGCTGTTTTTT. Translating it yields CASSYPGVGELFF. This rearrangement joins TRBV6-6 to TRBJ2-2, with no clear D. CDR1 and CDR2 (germline): MNHNY, SVGAGI (reference sequence). The CDR3 is 13 residues long. The V and J ends lost 2 bases and 7 bases respectively, with 8 bases between them.

The rearrangement uses TRBV10-3 and TRBJ1-2; a possible D gene is TRBD1 (6 bases). CDR1 is ENHRY and CDR2 is SYGVKD in the germline V gene. V was trimmed by 5 bases and J by 8 bases, leaving 15 bases between them. The length of the CDR3 is 13 residues. The CDR3 loop reads CAISRGAHYGYTF. Written as DNA, the CDR3 is TGTGCCATCAGTCGGGGGGCACATTACGGCTACACCTTC.

The rearrangement links TRBV11-3 to TRBJ2-3; the D gene could be TRBD1 or TRBD2 (5 bases each). V lost 3 bases and J 0 bases, leaving 13 bases between the germline ends. This CDR3 is 16 amino acids long. CDR1 SGHNT and CDR2 YENEEA come from the germline V gene. The CDR3 here is CASSFGTPTSTDTQYF. CDR3 DNA: TGTGCCAGCAGCTTCGGGACGCCTACTAGCACAGATACGCAGTATTTT.

The V call is TRBV18, the J call TRBJ2-1; the match to TRBD1 covers 8 bases. Germline V gene lookup returns CDR1 KGHSH and CDR2 LQKENI. This CDR3 region has 15 residues. V shed 5 bases, J shed 8 bases, and the junction held 11 bases outside the gene matches. In DNA, the CDR3 is TGTGCCAGCTCAATACAGGGGGGCCCTCTCGATGAGCAGTTCTTC. Translation gives CASSIQGGPLDEQFF.

The chain employs TRBV10-3 and TRBJ1-5; 9 nucleotides match TRBD1. The CDR3 spans 17 residues. Germline lookup yields CDR1 ENHRY and CDR2 SYGVKD. Trimming took 0 bases from V and 2 from J; bases not matched to a gene: 5. The CDR3 DNA reads TGTGCCATCAGTGAGTCGCACGGACAGGGGCGCAATCAGCCCCAGCATTTT. This translates into CAISESHGQGRNQPQHF.

The chain links TRBV15 to TRBJ2-7, with 7 bases identical to TRBD2. V gave up 1 base and J gave up 5 bases; unmatched junction bases: 2. The CDR3 contains 13 residues. Germline V gives CDR1 LNHNV, CDR2 YYDKDF (reference sequence). Here the CDR3 DNA reads TGTGCCACCAGCAGAGTTGCGGGGGACGAGCAGTACTTC. This encodes CATSRVAGDEQYF.

The genes are TRBV5-4 and TRBJ2-7, with D tentatively TRBD1 or TRBD2 (7 bases each). The V end lost 0 bases, the J end lost 3 bases, and 16 bases lay between the germline ends. Germline V gives CDR1 SGHNT, CDR2 YYREEE (reference sequence). The CDR3 length is 16 residues. CDR3: CASSLGGGTANYEQYF. CDR3 nucleotide sequence: TGTGCCAGCAGCTTGGGGGGAGGGACAGCCAACTACGAGCAGTACTTC.

The gene calls are TRBV19 and TRBJ2-1, with 9 bases lining up with TRBD2. The J segment lost 10 bases and the V segment lost 11 bases, leaving 9 bases of the junction unmatched. The CDR3 covers 12 residues. Germline lookup yields CDR1 LNHDA and CDR2 SQIVND (reference sequence). The CDR3 DNA reads as TGTGCCTCCCGGGCGGGGGGGCCCGAGCAGTTCTTC. It yields the protein CASRAGGPEQFF. Drawing the rest from reference TRBV19 and TRBJ2-1, the complete variable domain is DGGITQSPKYLFRKEGQNVTLSCEQNLNHDAMYWYRQDPGQGLRLIYYSQIVNDFQKGDIAEGYSVSREKKESFPLTVTSAQKNPTAFYLCASRAGGPEQFFGPGTRLTVL.

The chain combines TRBV30 with TRBJ1-3; TRBD1 matches at 11 bases. Germline V gene lookup returns CDR1 GTSNPN and CDR2 SVGIG (reference sequence). Trimming at V came to 5 bases and at J to 2 bases, leaving 2 bases not matched to a gene. This CDR3 is built from 14 residues. The CDR3 region is CAWSGQGAGNTIYF. CDR3 sequence (DNA): TGTGCCTGGTCGGGACAGGGGGCTGGAAACACCATATATTTT.